The 31 T cell receptor beta chains presented below share a single source sample, sequenced in a study of T cell responses to AZD1222 COVID-19 vaccine. Generated by immunoSEQ multiplex PCR, the TCRdb table keeps only in-frame clones and is missing some. The data hold under 200,000 clones, with 94% observed a single time. Sample: peripheral blood, taken on day 0 of AZD1222 vaccination. These receptors were collected from an adult in good health.

This rearrangement joins TRBV4-2 to TRBJ1-1, with 11 bases identical to TRBD1. The CDR3 totals 18 residues. Germline CDR1 reads LGHNA; CDR2 reads YNFKEQ. V shed 0 bases, J shed 4 bases, and the junction held 10 bases outside the gene matches. CDR3 protein: CASSQDPGQGAGGTEAFF. The CDR3, as DNA: TGTGCCAGCAGCCAAGATCCCGGACAGGGGGCGGGTGGCACTGAAGCTTTCTTT.

This clone was detected only once. V usage is TRBV19 and J usage is TRBJ2-1, with D possibly matching TRBD1 (6 bases). The CDR3 loop spans 16 amino acids. V lost 4 bases, J lost 0 bases, and 13 bases lay in between. Germline loops: CDR1 LNHDA, CDR2 SQIVND (reference sequence). The CDR3 sequence: CASSTVDRDSYNEQFF. In DNA form, the CDR3 reads TGTGCCAGTAGTACCGTGGACAGAGACTCCTACAATGAGCAGTTCTTC.

The chain recombines TRBV30 with TRBJ1-5; D may be TRBD1 (6 bases). This CDR3 spans 13 amino acids. Germline V gives CDR1 GTSNPN, CDR2 SVGIG (reference sequence). With 7 bases removed from V and 5 bases from J, the gap between germline ends came to 15 bases. The CDR3 sequence: CASGALFDQPQHF. The CDR3 bases are TGTGCCTCAGGGGCCCTCTTCGATCAGCCCCAGCATTTT.

This chain joins TRBV28 and TRBJ1-2; TRBD1 matches 12 bases. Losses at the gene ends were 4 bases for V and 3 bases for J; bases not matched to a gene: 3. The CDR3 runs to 15 residues. Germline-derived CDR1 and CDR2 are MDHEN and SYDVKM. The CDR3 here is CASSWGQGADYGYTF. CDR3 bases: TGTGCCAGCAGTTGGGGACAGGGGGCGGACTATGGCTACACCTTC.

The CDR3 protein is CASSISSSGRIDEQYF. The CDR3, as DNA: TGTGCCAGCAGTATCTCTTCTAGCGGGAGGATCGACGAGCAGTACTTC. V gene TRBV6-2 or TRBV6-3 combines with J gene TRBJ2-7; TRBD2 matches 11 bases. Per the germline V gene, CDR1 is MNHEY and CDR2 is SVGEGT. The J segment lost 5 bases and the V segment lost 5 bases, leaving 11 bases of the junction unmatched. CDR3 length equals 16 residues.

This CDR3 is CASSWDRGFGWSNQPQHF. The CDR3 region has the DNA TGTGCCAGTAGTTGGGACAGGGGATTTGGTTGGAGCAATCAGCCCCAGCATTTT. The chain combines TRBV19 with TRBJ1-5; 10 nucleotides agree with TRBD1. This CDR3 contains 18 residues. Trimming cost V 5 bases and J 1 base; bases outside gene matches: 11. CDR1 and CDR2 (germline): LNHDA, SQIVND (reference sequence).

This clone was picked up a small number of times. This sequence joins TRBV28 and TRBJ1-2, with TRBD1 matching 8 bases. Germline V gene sequence: CDR1 MDHEN, CDR2 SYDVKM. The CDR3 loop spans 15 amino acids. V shed 8 bases, J shed 4 bases, and the junction held 12 bases outside the gene matches. The CDR3 DNA reads TGTGCCAGCGGGTCCTCTGCTGGACAGGGCTATGGCTACACCTTC. It codes for CASGSSAGQGYGYTF.

This chain uses TRBV5-1 with TRBJ1-4; 7 bases are shared with TRBD1. V trimming: 4 bases; J trimming: 3 bases; junction bases outside the gene matches: 6. The CDR3 sequence is 15 residues long. Germline V gene data show CDR1 as SGHRS and CDR2 as YFSETQ. The CDR3 bases are TGCGCCAGCAGCATATGGACAGGACCTAATGAAAAACTGTTTTTT. It specifies CASSIWTGPNEKLFF. The whole variable domain, remainder taken from reference TRBV5-1 and TRBJ1-4, is KAGVTQTPRYLIKTRGQQVTLSCSPISGHRSVSWYQQTPGQGLQFLFEYFSETQRNKGNFPGRFSGRQFSNSRSEMNVSTLELGDSALYLCASSIWTGPNEKLFFGSGTQLSVL.

The chain has TRBV3-1 (or the pseudogene TRBV3-2) and TRBJ1-1, with D hard to call. CDR3 length equals 13 residues. Germline V gives CDR1 LGHDT, CDR2 YNNKEL (reference sequence). Trimming took 4 bases from V and 0 from J, leaving 6 bases between them. The DNA of the CDR3 is TGTGCCAGCAGCCTTTCGTTGAACACTGAAGCTTTCTTT. This translates into CASSLSLNTEAFF.

The chain joins TRBV2 to TRBJ2-7; D may match TRBD1 or TRBD2 (5 bases each). This CDR3 comprises 14 residues. Germline assignment: CDR1 SNHLY and CDR2 FYNNEI. The ends were cut back, 6 bases at V and 7 bases at J, with 19 bases in the middle. CDR3 bases: TGTGCCAGCAGGCCCGGGACCCCGTCCCCTGAGCAGTACTTC. This sequence encodes CASRPGTPSPEQYF. The variable domain in full, with the rest retrieved from reference TRBV2 and TRBJ2-7, is EPEVTQTPSHQVTQMGQEVILRCVPISNHLYFYWYRQILGQKVEFLVSFYNNEISEKSEIFDDQFSVERPDGSNFTLKIRSTKLEDSAMYFCASRPGTPSPEQYFGPGTRLTVT.

This chain uses TRBV7-2 with TRBJ2-1; the D gene is possibly TRBD2 (6 bases). Trimming removed 3 bases at V and 6 bases at J, with 9 bases between. Germline V lookup: CDR1 SGHTA, CDR2 FQGNSA. This CDR3 region has 13 residues. As DNA, the CDR3 is TGTGCCAGCAGCTTTCGCGGGATCAATGAGCAGTTCTTC. It specifies CASSFRGINEQFF.

The chain is built from TRBV6-7 and TRBJ2-1, with 15 nucleotides matching TRBD2. TRBV6-7 is recorded as an ORF, its role being uncertain. This CDR3 spans 18 amino acids. The V segment lost 3 bases and the J segment 9 bases; nucleotides outside the gene matches: 12. The CDR3 here is CASSYRTSGRAPFGEQFF. The CDR3, as DNA: TGTGCCAGCAGTTATCGGACTAGCGGGAGGGCCCCCTTCGGTGAGCAGTTCTTC.

The chain employs TRBV6-5 and TRBJ2-4, with 10 bases that match TRBD1. V lost 6 bases and J lost 10; bases outside the gene matches: 9. CDR3 length: 14 amino acids. Germline values: CDR1 MNHEY, CDR2 SVGAGI. This chain's CDR3 is CASRAGTGDGIQYF. The CDR3 coding sequence is TGTGCCAGCAGGGCCGGGACAGGGGATGGGATTCAGTACTTC.

The chain employs TRBV10-3 and TRBJ1-4, with D perhaps TRBD1 (5 bases). CDR1 is ENHRY and CDR2 is SYGVKD in the germline V gene. This CDR3 spans 17 amino acids. V was trimmed by 4 bases and J by 4 bases, leaving 19 bases between them. CDR3 DNA sequence: TGTGCCATCAGTGGGGGGAAGGCAAACGAGATTAATGAAAAACTGTTTTTT. Encoded protein: CAISGGKANEINEKLFF.

The chain carries TRBV19 and TRBJ2-4, with D possibly matching TRBD1 (6 bases). CDR3 length: 14 residues. The germline CDR1 and CDR2 sequences are LNHDA and SQIVND (reference sequence). The ends were cut back, 3 bases at V and 7 bases at J, with 13 bases in the middle. CDR3 nucleotides: TGTGCCAGTAGTATTCAGGGGAGCGCGAACATTCAGTACTTC. It yields the protein CASSIQGSANIQYF.

The V call is TRBV4-2, the J call TRBJ2-5; TRBD2 agrees at 7 bases. Trimming at V came to 1 base and at J to 3 bases, leaving 5 bases not matched to a gene. The germline CDR1 and CDR2 sequences are LGHNA and YNFKEQ. This CDR3 has 15 residues. CDR3 nucleotide sequence: TGTGCCAGCAGCCAAGGTGCTGGGGGGGAAGAGACCCAGTACTTC. Protein: CASSQGAGGEETQYF.

The chain recombines TRBV6-5 with TRBJ1-1; D call uncertain. The germline V and J ends were trimmed by 8 bases and 5 bases, with 15 bases remaining between them. The length of the CDR3 is 13 residues. Germline V lookup: CDR1 MNHEY, CDR2 SVGAGI. The CDR3 nucleotides are TGTGCCAGCGGAAATTTTCTAAGGACTGAAGCTTTCTTT. This codes for CASGNFLRTEAFF.

The chain carries TRBV2 and TRBJ2-3; D gene unclear. Germline V lookup: CDR1 SNHLY, CDR2 FYNNEI. The CDR3 has 14 amino acids. Between the trimmed V and J ends, which lost 10 bases and 2 bases, there was a span of 16 bases. In DNA, the CDR3 is TGTGCCACCGGCCAAGGAAGTTTCACAGATACGCAGTATTTT. Amino acid sequence: CATGQGSFTDTQYF.

V is TRBV5-4 and J is TRBJ2-5; the D gene is possibly TRBD2 (5 bases). This CDR3 region has 12 residues. The V and J ends lost 4 bases and 7 bases respectively, with 11 bases between them. CDR1 and CDR2 (germline): SGHNT, YYREEE (reference sequence). CDR3 nucleotides: TGTGCCAGCAGCCCGGATCGGGGGACCCAGTACTTC. Encoded protein: CASSPDRGTQYF.

V usage is TRBV27 and J usage is TRBJ2-3; 10 positions match TRBD1. Germline CDR1 is MNHEY and CDR2 is SMNVEV (reference sequence). The ends lost 7 bases at V and 2 bases at J; junction bases unmatched: 9. The CDR3 loop spans 16 amino acids. The CDR3 spells CASIGTGAFSTDTQYF. The DNA for the CDR3 is TGTGCCAGCATTGGGACAGGGGCCTTTTCCACAGATACGCAGTATTTT.

This clone was counted a single time. The rearrangement uses TRBV10-3 and TRBJ2-1, with TRBD2 matching 10 bases. This CDR3 contains 15 residues. The trim removed 5 bases at V and 6 bases at J, leaving 7 bases unmatched. Germline lookup yields CDR1 ENHRY and CDR2 SYGVKD. The CDR3 DNA follows: TGTGCCATCAGTTTCGGGTCTAGCGGGAGCAATGAGCAGTTCTTC. Protein sequence: CAISFGSSGSNEQFF.

The V call is TRBV20-1, the J call TRBJ1-2, with D maybe TRBD1 (5 bases). This CDR3 contains 11 residues. V lost 7 bases and J lost 8, with 14 bases in between. The germline V gene encodes CDR1 DFQATT and CDR2 SNEGSKA (reference sequence). The CDR3 sequence: CSVRQGKGYTF. The CDR3 coding sequence is TGCAGTGTACGGCAGGGTAAAGGCTACACCTTC.

V and J are TRBV3-1 (or the pseudogene TRBV3-2) and TRBJ1-6; 7 bases align to TRBD1. V lost 2 bases, J lost 4 bases, and 8 bases stayed unmatched. CDR1 is LGHDT and CDR2 is YNNKEL in the germline V gene (reference sequence). The CDR3 totals 17 residues. CDR3 sequence: CASSQTWTGAYNSPLHF. CDR3 nucleotide sequence: TGTGCCAGCAGCCAAACCTGGACAGGAGCATATAATTCACCCCTCCACTTT.

The chain has TRBV25-1 and TRBJ1-1; D uncertain. CDR3 length equals 11 residues. Trimming took 6 bases from V and 1 from J, leaving 3 bases between them. Germline V gene lookup returns CDR1 MGHDK and CDR2 SYGVNS. The CDR3 spells CASSQNTEAFF. CDR3 nucleotides: TGTGCCAGCAGCCAGAACACTGAAGCTTTCTTT.

The V and J genes are TRBV29-1 and TRBJ2-5; perhaps TRBD2 as D (5 bases). V was pared by 7 bases and J by 5 bases, with 17 bases between. Germline V gives CDR1 SQVTM, CDR2 ANQGSEA. The CDR3 is 13 residues long. The CDR3 bases are TGCAGCGCACGAAGGCGGGTTTGGGAGACCCAGTACTTC. It translates to CSARRRVWETQYF.

V is TRBV2 and J is TRBJ1-1, with D hard to call. The V end lost 8 bases, the J end lost 10 bases, and 11 bases lay between the germline ends. Per germline, CDR1 SNHLY and CDR2 FYNNEI. The CDR3 runs to 10 residues. CDR3 amino acids: CASGDRRAFF. The CDR3 region has the DNA TGTGCCAGCGGGGATAGAAGAGCTTTCTTT. Together with reference TRBV2 and TRBJ1-1, the CDR3 gives the full variable domain: EPEVTQTPSHQVTQMGQEVILRCVPISNHLYFYWYRQILGQKVEFLVSFYNNEISEKSEIFDDQFSVERPDGSNFTLKIRSTKLEDSAMYFCASGDRRAFFGQGTRLTVV.

V and J are TRBV24-1 and TRBJ2-2, with 8 bases fitting TRBD1. This CDR3 is built from 17 residues. Germline assignment: CDR1 KGHDR and CDR2 SFDVKD. The ends lost 5 bases at V and 1 base at J; junction bases unmatched: 8. The CDR3 region has the DNA TGTGCCACCAGTGCTTCGACAGGGGCAGGGAACACCGGGGAGCTGTTTTTT. Translating gives CATSASTGAGNTGELFF.

This clone appeared a single time. J is TRBJ2-5 and V is TRBV27; the D is unclear. The CDR3 is 12 amino acids. Germline loops: CDR1 MNHEY, CDR2 SMNVEV (reference sequence). The V end lost 3 bases, the J end lost 3 bases, and 5 bases lay between the germline ends. The CDR3: CASSFSEETQYF. The CDR3 region has the DNA TGTGCCAGCAGTTTTTCCGAAGAGACCCAGTACTTC.

In its sample, this clone was seen once. The CDR3 DNA reads as TGTGCCAGTAGTATGTGGGCAGGCCATGGCTACACCTTC. Amino acid sequence: CASSMWAGHGYTF. The chain is built from TRBV19 and TRBJ1-2; D remains unclear. This CDR3 comprises 13 residues. From germline, CDR1 is LNHDA and CDR2 SQIVND (reference sequence). Deletions cut 3 bases from V and 6 bases from J, with 11 bases between. Together with reference TRBV19 and TRBJ1-2, the CDR3 gives the full variable domain: DGGITQSPKYLFRKEGQNVTLSCEQNLNHDAMYWYRQDPGQGLRLIYYSQIVNDFQKGDIAEGYSVSREKKESFPLTVTSAQKNPTAFYLCASSMWAGHGYTFGSGTRLTVV.

The chain joins TRBV9 to TRBJ2-3; D is uncertain. The CDR3 is 16 residues long. V was trimmed by 0 bases and J by 4 bases, leaving 15 bases between them. Germline CDR1 SGDLS, CDR2 YYNGEE. The CDR3 sequence: CASSVDINSGSDTQYF. CDR3 bases: TGTGCCAGCAGCGTAGACATAAATTCCGGGTCAGATACGCAGTATTTT.

CDR3 loop: CASRGRQHTEAFF. The CDR3 coding sequence is TGTGCCAGCAGGGGACGACAGCACACTGAAGCTTTCTTT. The genes are TRBV28 and TRBJ1-1; maybe TRBD1 (5 bases). CDR3 size: 13 residues. Germline lookup yields CDR1 MDHEN and CDR2 SYDVKM. Trimming took off 6 bases at V and 3 bases at J, with 11 bases between the two ends.